The rows below give T cell receptor beta chains drawn from one sample of a study of vaccination effects on CD4 cells after COVID-19. Their target antigens are unknown. Method: immunoSEQ multiplex PCR; TCRdb's copy keeps in-frame clones and lacks some. This sample has 35,000 to 40,000 clones, with 65% to 80% found just once. The source was CD4+ T cells from PBMCs cultured without peptide, collected before COVID-19 vaccination. These receptors were taken from a human donor who received a COVID-19 vaccine. The CDR3 runs from the conserved cysteine through the conserved F or W. Each record gives: CDR3 protein, CDR3 DNA, D gene, J gene, clone size, V gene. The D gene is left open where the match is weak. For some rows the clone size is stated as once, few or many, or as a class when expanded; others skip it.

CDR3 protein: CASSLGGGNQPQHF; CDR3 DNA: TGTGCCAGCAGCTTGGGGGGTGGCAATCAGCCCCAGCATTTT; D gene: NA; J gene: TRBJ1-5; clone size: NA; V gene: TRBV5-6
CDR3 protein: CASSISPGRGAFF; CDR3 DNA: TGTGCCAGTAGTATTTCCCCGGGGCGGGGAGCTTTCTTT; D gene: NA; J gene: TRBJ1-1; clone size: NA; V gene: TRBV19
CDR3 protein: CSAGTTYEQYF; CDR3 DNA: TGCAGTGCTGGCACCACCTACGAGCAGTACTTC; D gene: NA; J gene: TRBJ2-7; clone size: NA; V gene: TRBV20-1
CDR3 protein: CASSIRTGGSNQPQHF; CDR3 DNA: TGTGCCAGTAGTATCCGCACAGGGGGGAGCAATCAGCCCCAGCATTTT; D gene: TRBD1; J gene: TRBJ1-5; clone size: few; V gene: TRBV19
CDR3 protein: CASSLDQGAWYGYTF; CDR3 DNA: TGTGCCAGCAGCTTGGATCAGGGGGCTTGGTATGGCTACACCTTC; D gene: TRBD1; J gene: TRBJ1-2; clone size: NA; V gene: TRBV5-8
CDR3 protein: CATSDPLAGKDTDTQYF; CDR3 DNA: TGTGCCACCAGTGATCCATTAGCGGGAAAGGACACAGATACGCAGTATTTT; D gene: TRBD2; J gene: TRBJ2-3; clone size: once; V gene: TRBV24-1
CDR3 protein: CATSRDLSGARDTEAFF; CDR3 DNA: TGTGCCACCAGCAGAGATCTCTCGGGGGCGCGGGACACTGAAGCTTTCTTT; D gene: NA; J gene: TRBJ1-1; clone size: few; V gene: TRBV15
CDR3 protein: CAPQNRSPDTQYF; CDR3 DNA: TGTGCCCCCCAAAATCGGTCCCCAGATACGCAGTATTTT; D gene: NA; J gene: TRBJ2-3; clone size: NA; V gene: TRBV6-4
CDR3 protein: CASSRDPGGYGYTF; CDR3 DNA: TGTGCCAGCAGTAGAGACCCTGGGGGATATGGCTACACCTTC; D gene: NA; J gene: TRBJ1-2; clone size: few; V gene: TRBV6-5
CDR3 protein: CASSVGGGQGGFNEQFF; CDR3 DNA: TGTGCCAGCAGCGTAGGGGGAGGGCAGGGAGGATTCAATGAGCAGTTCTTC; D gene: TRBD2; J gene: TRBJ2-1; clone size: NA; V gene: TRBV9